The 22 T cell receptor beta chains reported below all come from one sample, sequenced in a study of cytomegalovirus exposure and HLA in healthy donors. The PCR employed 60 Vbeta primers together with 13 Jbeta primers. Sequenced by immunoSEQ multiplex PCR; TCRdb stores in-frame clones only, minus some. Here the sample spans about 150,000 clones, roughly 79% being singletons. Sequenced material: PBMCs. Receptor source: a male donor in good health and CMV-seronegative.

The rearrangement uses TRBV4-1 and TRBJ2-5; D gene ambiguous. The CDR3 has 14 residues. Between the trimmed V and J ends, which lost 1 base and 0 bases, there was a span of 6 bases. Germline V CDR1 and CDR2: MGHRA, YSYEKL. Here the CDR3 DNA reads TGCGCCAGCAGCCAAGGGGCACACCAAGAGACCCAGTACTTC. Residues: CASSQGAHQETQYF.

The V call is TRBV6-6, the J call TRBJ1-1; TRBD1 aligns across 7 bases. Germline CDR1 is MNHNY and CDR2 is SVGAGI (reference sequence). J was trimmed by 0 bases and V by 5 bases; bases with no gene match: 3. The CDR3 sequence is 14 residues long. The CDR3 sequence is CASSRDSMNTEAFF. CDR3 coding DNA: TGTGCCAGCAGTCGGGACAGCATGAACACTGAAGCTTTCTTT.

V and J are TRBV7-8 and TRBJ1-6; D call uncertain. Trimming removed 4 bases from V and 8 bases from J, with 15 bases in between. CDR1 and CDR2 (germline): SGHVS, FQNEAQ. The CDR3 has 15 amino acids. The CDR3 sequence is CASSSLGLSDSPLHF. CDR3 sequence (DNA): TGTGCCAGCAGCTCCTTGGGCCTTTCAGATTCACCCCTCCACTTT.

The chain has TRBV7-2 and TRBJ2-1, with D possibly matching TRBD2 (6 bases). The CDR3 extends over 15 amino acids. The V gene's germline CDR1 is SGHTA and CDR2 FQGNSA. Trimming stripped 4 bases from V and 0 bases from J, with 10 bases between. The CDR3 loop is CASSSTSLSYNEQFF. The CDR3 coding sequence is TGTGCCAGCAGCTCAACTAGCCTCTCCTACAATGAGCAGTTCTTC.

This chain joins TRBV9 and TRBJ1-3, with 8 positions matching TRBD1. Germline values: CDR1 SGDLS, CDR2 YYNGEE. This CDR3 region has 13 residues. J lost 8 bases, V lost 4 bases, and 5 bases had no gene match. The CDR3 sequence is CASSLRTGHTIYF. CDR3 DNA: TGTGCCAGCAGCTTGCGGACAGGGCACACCATATATTTT.

This chain links TRBV5-5 with TRBJ2-1, with 7 bases matching TRBD2. With V trimmed by 0 bases and J by 5 bases, 2 bases remained unmatched. Germline CDR1 is SGHKS and CDR2 is YYEKEE (reference sequence). The CDR3 contains 14 residues. The CDR3 protein is CASSLELAHNEQFF. The CDR3 DNA sequence: TGTGCCAGCAGCTTGGAACTAGCGCACAATGAGCAGTTCTTC.

The V call is TRBV19, the J call TRBJ2-6, with D possibly being TRBD2 (7 bases). V lost 1 base and J 1 base, leaving 20 bases between the germline ends. This CDR3 has 20 amino acids. Germline V gene lookup returns CDR1 LNHDA and CDR2 SQIVND (reference sequence). CDR3 sequence: CASSIVPRAGRGSGANVLTF. As DNA, the CDR3 is TGTGCCAGTAGTATAGTTCCCCGGGCGGGGAGGGGGTCTGGGGCCAACGTCCTGACTTTC.

This sequence joins TRBV6-6 and TRBJ1-2, with TRBD1 matching over 9 bases. V was pared by 3 bases and J by 3 bases, with 5 bases of the junction left unmatched. From germline, CDR1 is MNHNY and CDR2 SVGAGI (reference sequence). This CDR3 has 15 residues. The CDR3 DNA follows: TGTGCCAGCAGTTATCCCGGGACAGGGTACTATGGCTACACCTTC. The encoded protein is CASSYPGTGYYGYTF.

The chain couples TRBV30 to TRBJ1-5; D gene uncertain. Germline CDR1 is GTSNPN and CDR2 is SVGIG (reference sequence). This CDR3 has 14 residues. The germline V and J ends were trimmed by 3 bases and 7 bases, with 16 bases remaining between them. For the CDR3, the DNA is TGTGCCTGGAGCCACGGGATGTCGTCGCAGCCCCAGCATTTT. This codes for CAWSHGMSSQPQHF.

This chain uses TRBV5-6 with TRBJ1-2; D gene uncertain. V lost 3 bases and J 4 bases, leaving 10 bases between the germline ends. Germline-derived CDR1 and CDR2 are SGHDT and YYEEEE. The CDR3 contains 13 residues. CDR3: CASSSREGYGYTF. The CDR3 DNA sequence: TGTGCCAGCAGCTCCCGGGAGGGCTATGGCTACACCTTC.

This clone appeared a single time. The gene calls are TRBV18 and TRBJ1-2; tentatively, D is TRBD1 (5 bases). The CDR3 has 16 amino acids. V lost 6 bases and J lost 3, with 20 bases in between. Germline lookup yields CDR1 KGHSH and CDR2 LQKENI. In DNA, the CDR3 is TGTGCCAGCTCCTATGACAGAGGTGAGATGGACTATGGCTACACCTTC. Translating it yields CASSYDRGEMDYGYTF.

The J gene is TRBJ2-1, the V gene TRBV29-1; D is possibly TRBD1 (6 bases). The germline gives CDR1 SQVTM, CDR2 ANQGSEA. The ends were cut back, 1 base at V and 4 bases at J, with 11 bases in the middle. The CDR3 is 14 amino acids. The CDR3 loop reads CSVEVQGRYNEQFF. The CDR3 DNA is TGCAGCGTTGAAGTACAGGGCAGATACAATGAGCAGTTCTTC.

This clone was seen a single time. This sequence joins TRBV5-1 and TRBJ1-2; 12 nucleotides line up with TRBD1. The V gene's germline CDR1 is SGHRS and CDR2 YFSETQ. V shed 4 bases, J shed 3 bases, and the junction held 7 bases outside the gene matches. The CDR3 runs 16 residues. The DNA of the CDR3 is TGCGCCAGCAGCCCGGGACAGGGGGCGAGGGACTATGGCTACACCTTC. It encodes CASSPGQGARDYGYTF.

The J gene is TRBJ1-2, the V gene TRBV11-3; D uncertain. This CDR3 region has 13 residues. Trimming left V 1 base short and J 4 bases short, with 7 bases between. Looked up from germline, CDR1 is SGHNT and CDR2 is YENEEA. The CDR3 DNA reads as TGTGCCAGCAGCTTAGGGGGAGCCTATGGCTACACCTTC. Translation: CASSLGGAYGYTF.

This chain uses TRBV20-1 with TRBJ2-5; 9 bases map to TRBD1. J gave up 7 bases and V 4 bases, and 1 base lay outside the gene matches. The CDR3 loop spans 11 amino acids. Germline CDR1 DFQATT, CDR2 SNEGSKA (reference sequence). DNA for the CDR3: TGCAGTGCTATACAGGGGGCGACCCAGTACTTC. It specifies CSAIQGATQYF.

This clone was seen a few times. The chain has TRBV2 and TRBJ2-2, with 7 bases fitting TRBD1. V gave up 9 bases and J gave up 1 base; unmatched junction bases: 5. Germline V CDR1 and CDR2: SNHLY, FYNNEI. The CDR3 runs 14 residues. CDR3 region: CASSDRLNTGELFF. As DNA, the CDR3 is TGTGCCAGTTCGGACAGGTTGAACACCGGGGAGCTGTTTTTT.

The rearrangement links TRBV30 to TRBJ2-1, with D perhaps matching TRBD2 (7 bases). The CDR3 sequence is 13 residues long. CDR1 and CDR2 from the germline V gene are GTSNPN and SVGIG (reference sequence). V lost 1 base and J 10 bases, leaving 14 bases between the germline ends. In DNA form, the CDR3 reads TGTGCCTGGAGTGCGGGGGGCCAGCGCGAGCAGTTCTTC. It yields the protein CAWSAGGQREQFF.

This clone was seen only once. The chain carries TRBV7-9 and TRBJ2-3; 8 bases are shared with TRBD2. Germline assignment: CDR1 SEHNR and CDR2 FQNEAQ (reference sequence). With 5 bases clipped from V and 6 bases from J, the junction kept 13 bases outside the gene matches. This CDR3 has 16 amino acids. DNA for the CDR3: TGTGCCAGCAGCCCCCTCTCCGGGGGGGCGTACGATACGCAGTATTTT. This encodes CASSPLSGGAYDTQYF.

The chain is built from TRBV9 and TRBJ2-1, with 14 nucleotides matching TRBD2. Trimming cost V 4 bases and J 4 bases; bases outside gene matches: 10. Germline V gene lookup returns CDR1 SGDLS and CDR2 YYNGEE. This CDR3 contains 18 residues. The CDR3 coding sequence is TGTGCCAGCAGCCCAAGGACTAGCGGGGGGAGTTGGTACAATGAGCAGTTCTTC. Encoded protein: CASSPRTSGGSWYNEQFF.

The J gene is TRBJ2-7, the V gene TRBV27, with 8 bases that match TRBD2. The CDR3 covers 15 residues. Germline lookup yields CDR1 MNHEY and CDR2 SMNVEV (reference sequence). With 3 bases clipped from V and 3 bases from J, the junction kept 7 bases outside the gene matches. CDR3 bases: TGTGCCAGCAGTTTCACTAGCGGAGGGCGCTACGAGCAGTACTTC. Translation: CASSFTSGGRYEQYF.

This clone has just one count. V and J are TRBV4-2 and TRBJ1-4, with 7 bases lining up with TRBD1. Germline V CDR1 and CDR2: LGHNA, YNFKEQ. J was trimmed by 4 bases and V by 0 bases; bases with no gene match: 5. This CDR3 has 16 amino acids. CDR3 bases: TGTGCCAGCAGCCAAGAGGAGACAGGGCTTAATGAAAAACTGTTTTTT. Protein: CASSQEETGLNEKLFF.

This clone appeared a single time. The rearrangement links TRBV20-1 to TRBJ2-3; 9 bases map to TRBD1. V lost 4 bases to trimming and J lost 13 bases; unmatched junction nucleotides: 6. CDR3 length equals 11 residues. Germline V lookup: CDR1 DFQATT, CDR2 SNEGSKA (reference sequence). The DNA for the CDR3 is TGCAGTGCTAAGGGGACAGGGCGGGAGTATTTT. The encoded protein is CSAKGTGREYF.